This TCR beta chain was obtained from a study of CXCR3-negative and CXCR3-positive naive CD8 T cells. Study at large: Collectively, the libraries yielded 140 million or so TRB reads in total, at about 1.5 +/- 0.3 million per library. Study-wide points: Diversity ran similarly high across both naive subsets but far lower in memory CD8+ cells. Partly lower CXCR3 expression followed cryopreservation, and most assays relied on fresh PBMCs.

Its frequency marks this clonotype as medium-sized. Its cognate antigen is unknown. CD45RO-CCR7+CD27+CD95- cells counted as naive CD8+ T cells. UMI-labeled 5' RACE yielded the TRB cDNA libraries. TCRdb reprocessed the 5' RACE reads, keeping one entry per CDR3 protein, no DNA. The sample includes about 6,700 distinct CDR3 sequences. The CDR3 extends over 18 amino acids. The TCR sequence derives from a human donor in good health. Some clones in this sample may be carry-over from other donors' samples. The sample consisted of naive CXCR3- CD8+ T cells from blood. Subset described: CD45RO-CCR7+CD27+CD95- naive CD8+ T cells lacking CXCR3 (TNR3-). This chain connects TRBV12-3 or TRBV12-4 to TRBJ1-1; TCRdb selects TRBD1, and the lack of DNA leaves this call unchecked. The CDR3 sequence is CASSFSIHDRGRLTEAFF.